These T cell receptor beta chains were read from a single sample in a study of blood T cell repertoires in COVID-19. Libraries were prepared by immunoSEQ multiplex PCR; TCRdb keeps only in-frame clonotypes and omits some of them. The profile shows about 13,000 clones, roughly 88% of them singletons. Sequenced: peripheral blood. These receptors came from a human donor in a cohort sampled during active COVID-19. Both conserved end residues are part of each CDR3. The order of the fields is V gene, clone size, D gene, J gene, CDR3 DNA, CDR3 protein. A D gene is named only where the DNA matches it firmly. Clone sizes are given selectively: once, few, many, or a class where the clone is expanded.

V gene: TRBV6-1; clone size: .; D gene: .; J gene: TRBJ2-6; CDR3 DNA: TGTGCCAGCAGTGAACGGTGGGGGCCTGGGGCCAACGTCCTGACTTTC; CDR3 protein: CASSERWGPGANVLTF
V gene: TRBV7-9; clone size: .; D gene: .; J gene: TRBJ2-5; CDR3 DNA: TGTGCCAGCAGCTTAGCTGTCTTGGTTACTCAAGAGACCCAGTACTTC; CDR3 protein: CASSLAVLVTQETQYF
V gene: TRBV4-3; clone size: .; D gene: TRBD2; J gene: TRBJ2-1; CDR3 DNA: TGCGCCAGCAGCCAGGGGACTAGCGGGGACTACAATGAGCAGTTCTTC; CDR3 protein: CASSQGTSGDYNEQFF
V gene: TRBV5-1; clone size: .; D gene: TRBD2; J gene: TRBJ2-2; CDR3 DNA: TGCGCCAGCAGCTTTAGGCTAGCGGAGGCGAACACCGGGGAGCTGTTTTTT; CDR3 protein: CASSFRLAEANTGELFF
V gene: TRBV6-2/TRBV6-3; clone size: .; D gene: .; J gene: TRBJ1-2; CDR3 DNA: TGTGCCAGCAGCTCAGGGGATAACTATGGCTACACCTTC; CDR3 protein: CASSSGDNYGYTF
V gene: TRBV6-6; clone size: .; D gene: TRBD2; J gene: TRBJ2-7; CDR3 DNA: TGTGCCAGCAGTTACAAGGCGGGGGGGGACTACGAGCAGTACTTC; CDR3 protein: CASSYKAGGDYEQYF
V gene: TRBV5-1; clone size: .; D gene: TRBD2; J gene: TRBJ2-2; CDR3 DNA: TGCGCCAGCAGCTCGACTAGCGGGACGGGTGGGGAGCTGTTTTTT; CDR3 protein: CASSSTSGTGGELFF
V gene: TRBV19; clone size: .; D gene: .; J gene: TRBJ2-7; CDR3 DNA: TGTGCCAGTAGTTCCCGGGACAAGGGGAGCTACGAGCAGTACTTC; CDR3 protein: CASSSRDKGSYEQYF
V gene: TRBV6-2/TRBV6-3; clone size: few; D gene: .; J gene: TRBJ2-2; CDR3 DNA: TGTGCCAGCAGTCCCGGACTCAACACCGGGGAGCTGTTTTTT; CDR3 protein: CASSPGLNTGELFF
V gene: TRBV5-5; clone size: once; D gene: TRBD2; J gene: TRBJ2-1; CDR3 DNA: TGTGCCAGCAGCTTACCGAGCGGGAGGTCCGGGGATGAGCAGTTCTTC; CDR3 protein: CASSLPSGRSGDEQFF
V gene: TRBV10-3; clone size: .; D gene: TRBD1; J gene: TRBJ1-2; CDR3 DNA: TGTGCCATCAGTGAAAGGGGGACAGGGGGCTACGGTGGCTACACCTTC; CDR3 protein: CAISERGTGGYGGYTF
V gene: TRBV5-1; clone size: .; D gene: TRBD2; J gene: TRBJ2-3; CDR3 DNA: TGCGCCAGCAGCTTGGGACTAGCTAGCACAGATACGCAGTATTTT; CDR3 protein: CASSLGLASTDTQYF
V gene: TRBV5-8; clone size: .; D gene: .; J gene: TRBJ1-1; CDR3 DNA: TGTGCCAGCAGTCGTCTCAGGGCGAACACTGAAGCTTTCTTT; CDR3 protein: CASSRLRANTEAFF
V gene: TRBV4-3; clone size: .; D gene: .; J gene: TRBJ1-2; CDR3 DNA: TGCGCCAGCAGCCAAGAGTCAGGGAATCGCTATGGCTACACCTTC; CDR3 protein: CASSQESGNRYGYTF
V gene: TRBV3-1/TRBV3-2; clone size: once; D gene: .; J gene: TRBJ2-1; CDR3 DNA: TGTGCCAGCAGCCAAATCGGTGAGCAGTTCTTC; CDR3 protein: CASSQIGEQFF
V gene: TRBV20-1; clone size: .; D gene: .; J gene: TRBJ2-7; CDR3 DNA: TGCAGTGCCTGGGGGGACCGCGAGCAGTACTTC; CDR3 protein: CSAWGDREQYF
V gene: TRBV13; clone size: .; D gene: TRBD2; J gene: TRBJ2-3; CDR3 DNA: TGTGCCAGCAGCCTAGCGGGGGATAATAGCACAGATACGCAGTATTTT; CDR3 protein: CASSLAGDNSTDTQYF
V gene: TRBV2; clone size: .; D gene: TRBD1; J gene: TRBJ2-1; CDR3 DNA: TGTGCCAGCAAGGAGGGGACAGGACCCTACAATGAGCAGTTCTTC; CDR3 protein: CASKEGTGPYNEQFF
V gene: TRBV4-3; clone size: .; D gene: TRBD2; J gene: TRBJ2-7; CDR3 DNA: TGCGCCAGCAGCCAAGGGGCCCGCGGGGGGCTGGAGAGCGAGCAGTACTTC; CDR3 protein: CASSQGARGGLESEQYF
V gene: TRBV6-5; clone size: .; D gene: TRBD1; J gene: TRBJ1-4; CDR3 DNA: TGTGCCAGCAGTTCCCCCCACAGGGGTGAAAAACTGTTTTTT; CDR3 protein: CASSSPHRGEKLFF
V gene: TRBV27; clone size: .; D gene: TRBD2; J gene: TRBJ2-2; CDR3 DNA: TGTGCCAGCAGTTTATGGCATCTAGCGGGGGGGGACACCGGGGAGCTGTTTTTT; CDR3 protein: CASSLWHLAGGDTGELFF
V gene: TRBV28; clone size: .; D gene: TRBD1; J gene: TRBJ2-7; CDR3 DNA: TGTGCCAGCAGTTTCCTCGGACAGGGGAAAGACGACGAGCAGTACTTC; CDR3 protein: CASSFLGQGKDDEQYF
V gene: TRBV7-3; clone size: .; D gene: TRBD1; J gene: TRBJ1-1; CDR3 DNA: TGTGCCAGCAGCCCCACCGGGACAGGGGGGGAAGCTTTCTTT; CDR3 protein: CASSPTGTGGEAFF
V gene: TRBV19; clone size: .; D gene: TRBD1; J gene: TRBJ2-2; CDR3 DNA: TGTGCCAGTAGAGACAGGGGCGAGAACACCGGGGAGCTGTTTTTT; CDR3 protein: CASRDRGENTGELFF
V gene: TRBV7-9; clone size: .; D gene: .; J gene: TRBJ1-2; CDR3 DNA: TGTGCCAGCACCAGCACAGGACGGAACTATGGCTACACCTTC; CDR3 protein: CASTSTGRNYGYTF
V gene: TRBV5-4; clone size: .; D gene: TRBD2; J gene: TRBJ2-5; CDR3 DNA: TGTGCCAGCAGCTTGGTTTCGGGGGGGATCGAGACCCAGTACTTC; CDR3 protein: CASSLVSGGIETQYF
V gene: TRBV19; clone size: .; D gene: TRBD2; J gene: TRBJ2-7; CDR3 DNA: TGTGCCAGTTCCGGACTAGCCTACGAGCAGTACTTC; CDR3 protein: CASSGLAYEQYF
V gene: TRBV5-4; clone size: .; D gene: .; J gene: TRBJ2-1; CDR3 DNA: TGTGCCAGCAGCTCTTACGACAGCCCCCTTGAGCAGTTCTTC; CDR3 protein: CASSSYDSPLEQFF
V gene: TRBV7-3; clone size: .; D gene: TRBD1; J gene: TRBJ2-7; CDR3 DNA: TGTGCCAGCAGCCTCGGACAGGGGGCATGGTACGAGCAGTACTTC; CDR3 protein: CASSLGQGAWYEQYF
V gene: TRBV15; clone size: .; D gene: .; J gene: TRBJ2-1; CDR3 DNA: TGTGCCACCAGCAGAGAGGGCCGGAAAGGTGAGCAGTTCTTC; CDR3 protein: CATSREGRKGEQFF
V gene: TRBV6-4; clone size: .; D gene: TRBD1; J gene: TRBJ2-2; CDR3 DNA: TGTGCCAGCAGTGACTCGGGGACAGGCGAACGGACCGGGGAGCTGTTTTTT; CDR3 protein: CASSDSGTGERTGELFF
V gene: TRBV23-1; clone size: .; D gene: .; J gene: TRBJ1-6; CDR3 DNA: TGCGCCAGCAGTCAGACGGACAGACCCCTCCACTTT; CDR3 protein: CASSQTDRPLHF
V gene: TRBV30; clone size: .; D gene: .; J gene: TRBJ2-3; CDR3 DNA: TGTGCCTGGGGTAGCGGAGATACGCAGTATTTT; CDR3 protein: CAWGSGDTQYF
V gene: TRBV3-1/TRBV3-2; clone size: .; D gene: TRBD2; J gene: TRBJ2-5; CDR3 DNA: TGTGCCAGCAGCCAAGGCGGTTTCGGCGGGGGTAGGGAGACCCAGTACTTC; CDR3 protein: CASSQGGFGGGRETQYF
V gene: TRBV4-1; clone size: .; D gene: TRBD2; J gene: TRBJ2-3; CDR3 DNA: TGCGCCAGCAGCCAAGAGGCAGCGCGGGGGGGGGATACGCAGTATTTT; CDR3 protein: CASSQEAARGGDTQYF
V gene: TRBV7-8; clone size: .; D gene: TRBD2; J gene: TRBJ2-1; CDR3 DNA: TGTGCCAGCAGTCTAGCGGGGATTTACAATGAGCAGTTCTTC; CDR3 protein: CASSLAGIYNEQFF
V gene: TRBV23-1; clone size: .; D gene: TRBD1; J gene: TRBJ1-5; CDR3 DNA: TGCGCCAGCCGGGACAGGGGCGAATATAGCAATCAGCCCCAGCATTTT; CDR3 protein: CASRDRGEYSNQPQHF
V gene: TRBV5-8; clone size: .; D gene: TRBD1; J gene: TRBJ2-3; CDR3 DNA: TGTGCCAGCAGCCGAGGCGGACAGGTCACAGATACGCAGTATTTT; CDR3 protein: CASSRGGQVTDTQYF
V gene: TRBV24-1; clone size: .; D gene: TRBD2; J gene: TRBJ2-1; CDR3 DNA: TGTGCCACCAGCGCCTGGACTAGCGGGGTGAATGAGCAGTTCTTC; CDR3 protein: CATSAWTSGVNEQFF
V gene: TRBV6-2/TRBV6-3; clone size: .; D gene: .; J gene: TRBJ1-1; CDR3 DNA: TGTGCCAGCAGTTGGGCGAACACTGAAGCTTTCTTT; CDR3 protein: CASSWANTEAFF
V gene: TRBV25-1; clone size: few; D gene: .; J gene: TRBJ1-1; CDR3 DNA: TGTGCCAGCAGTGAAAACAGGGTTTGGAACACTGAAGCTTTCTTT; CDR3 protein: CASSENRVWNTEAFF
V gene: TRBV25-1; clone size: .; D gene: .; J gene: TRBJ2-6; CDR3 DNA: TGTGCCAGCGGGTACAGGGAGCCCCACTCTGGGGCCAACGTCCTGACTTTC; CDR3 protein: CASGYREPHSGANVLTF
V gene: TRBV7-9; clone size: once; D gene: .; J gene: TRBJ2-1; CDR3 DNA: TGTGCCAGCAGCATTGTCGGGGGGCCCTACAATGAGCAGTTCTTC; CDR3 protein: CASSIVGGPYNEQFF
V gene: TRBV6-6; clone size: once; D gene: TRBD2; J gene: TRBJ2-1; CDR3 DNA: TGTGCCAGCAGTACCTCTAGCGGGGGGCTTCACAATGAGCAGTTCTTC; CDR3 protein: CASSTSSGGLHNEQFF
V gene: TRBV10-3; clone size: .; D gene: TRBD2; J gene: TRBJ2-1; CDR3 DNA: TGTGCCATCAGGAAAGCGGGGGGGAGGGATGAGCAGTTCTTC; CDR3 protein: CAIRKAGGRDEQFF
V gene: TRBV7-2; clone size: .; D gene: TRBD1; J gene: TRBJ1-2; CDR3 DNA: TGTGCCAGCAGCGACCGGGACAGGGGGACTGTCTATGGCTACACCTTC; CDR3 protein: CASSDRDRGTVYGYTF
V gene: TRBV6-4; clone size: few; D gene: TRBD2; J gene: TRBJ2-2; CDR3 DNA: TGTGCCAGCAGTGACAATGGGGGGGACACCGGGGAGCTGTTTTTT; CDR3 protein: CASSDNGGDTGELFF
V gene: TRBV11-2; clone size: .; D gene: .; J gene: TRBJ2-5; CDR3 DNA: TGTGCCAGCAGCTTAGGGCGGAGGGCTAGTCGGACGGAGACCCAGTACTTC; CDR3 protein: CASSLGRRASRTETQYF
V gene: TRBV7-2; clone size: .; D gene: .; J gene: TRBJ2-7; CDR3 DNA: TGTGCCAGCAGCCCAGGGAGGGGGGTAAGCTACGAGCAGTACTTC; CDR3 protein: CASSPGRGVSYEQYF
V gene: TRBV7-2; clone size: .; D gene: TRBD1; J gene: TRBJ2-2; CDR3 DNA: TGTGCCAGCAGCTTGGGGACAGGGGTCTTTGGCGGGGAGCTGTTTTTT; CDR3 protein: CASSLGTGVFGGELFF
V gene: TRBV18; clone size: once; D gene: .; J gene: TRBJ2-7; CDR3 DNA: TGTGCCAGCTCACCAGCCCAGTTCTACGAGCAGTACTTC; CDR3 protein: CASSPAQFYEQYF
V gene: TRBV28; clone size: .; D gene: .; J gene: TRBJ1-6; CDR3 DNA: TGTGCCAGCAGCCAGGGTACGGGTAATTCACCCCTCCACTTT; CDR3 protein: CASSQGTGNSPLHF
V gene: TRBV7-8; clone size: .; D gene: TRBD2; J gene: TRBJ2-3; CDR3 DNA: TGTGCCAGCAGCCCGAGGGCTAGCGGGGGTCCTAGCACAGATACGCAGTATTTT; CDR3 protein: CASSPRASGGPSTDTQYF
V gene: TRBV3-1/TRBV3-2; clone size: .; D gene: .; J gene: TRBJ2-5; CDR3 DNA: TGTGCCAGCAGCCTCCTGAGAGGGCAAGAGACCCAGTACTTC; CDR3 protein: CASSLLRGQETQYF
V gene: TRBV2; clone size: .; D gene: .; J gene: TRBJ2-3; CDR3 DNA: TGTGCCAGCAGATCAGGATCTAGCACAGATACGCAGTATTTT; CDR3 protein: CASRSGSSTDTQYF
V gene: TRBV5-5; clone size: .; D gene: .; J gene: TRBJ2-7; CDR3 DNA: TGTGCCAGCAGCACCCGGGCGGGGCCGCCCTACGAGCAGTACTTC; CDR3 protein: CASSTRAGPPYEQYF